These 14 T cell receptor beta chains originate from one sample sequenced in a study of blood T cell repertoires in COVID-19 (dated by TCRdb to 2020 to 2021). Receptor libraries were prepared by the immunoSEQ multiplex PCR assay. Sourced from immuneACCESS, this table was stored by TCRdb with only in-frame sequences that have V and J called. A share of the clones is absent; for the studies checked, an unresolved V gene accounts for under half, and the remainder has no known explanation. For this sample there are hundreds of thousands of clones; around four fifths appear just once. Around 4.1% of the sample is in the top ten clones. The source material was peripheral blood. These receptor sequences come from a woman aged 50 to 65 with active or convalescent COVID-19.

J is TRBJ2-7 and V is TRBV28; 8 bases line up with TRBD2. CDR1 MDHEN and CDR2 SYDVKM come from the germline V gene. This CDR3 spans 15 amino acids. The trim removed 8 bases at V and 7 bases at J, leaving 16 bases unmatched. CDR3 DNA sequence: TGTGCCAGCCGAGGCCTGGGAGCGGGAGTAGATGAGCAGTACTTC. This translates into CASRGLGAGVDEQYF.

This chain uses TRBV7-9 with TRBJ1-2; the D gene is possibly TRBD1 (6 bases). V was shortened by 3 bases and J by 8 bases, with 22 bases between the two germline ends. The germline V gene encodes CDR1 SEHNR and CDR2 FQNEAQ (reference sequence). The CDR3 spans 16 residues. CDR3 coding DNA: TGTGCCAGCAGCTTTAGTCGTATGAGTCCGGGGGGCGGCTACACCTTC. The encoded protein is CASSFSRMSPGGGYTF.

In its sample, this clone was seen a few times. The chain combines TRBV19 with TRBJ1-1; D remains unclear. CDR3 length: 14 residues. Trimming pared 7 bases from V and 5 bases from J, leaving 17 bases between. Germline loops: CDR1 LNHDA, CDR2 SQIVND (reference sequence). DNA for the CDR3: TGTGCCAGTAACCTAGACGGGAGGGAAACTGAAGCTTTCTTT. It codes for CASNLDGRETEAFF.

V is TRBV5-1 and J is TRBJ2-5, with 7 bases identical to TRBD1. V gave up 3 bases and J gave up 1 base; unmatched junction bases: 3. Looked up from germline, CDR1 is SGHRS and CDR2 is YFSETQ. The CDR3 is made up of 14 amino acids. CDR3 protein: CASSSGTAQETQYF. Written as DNA, the CDR3 is TGCGCCAGCAGCTCGGGGACAGCCCAAGAGACCCAGTACTTC.

There are a few counts of this clone. This sequence joins TRBV14 and TRBJ2-1; 8 nucleotides match TRBD2. The CDR3 contains 18 residues. Germline V gene lookup returns CDR1 SGHDN and CDR2 FVKESK. V lost 0 bases, J lost 0 bases, and 7 bases stayed unmatched. DNA of the CDR3: TGTGCCAGCAGCCAAGATTGGACTAGCCCTAGCTCCTACAATGAGCAGTTCTTC. Translation: CASSQDWTSPSSYNEQFF.

The V gene is TRBV10-3, the J gene TRBJ2-2; D might be TRBD2 (6 bases). Germline CDR1 and CDR2: ENHRY and SYGVKD. The ends were cut back, 11 bases at V and 4 bases at J, with 14 bases in the middle. This CDR3 is built from 13 residues. The CDR3 loop reads CAGGQGGTGELFF. In DNA form, the CDR3 reads TGTGCCGGGGGTCAGGGAGGCACCGGGGAGCTGTTTTTT.

This rearrangement joins TRBV5-6 to TRBJ1-6; D call uncertain. Deletions cut 4 bases from V and 7 bases from J, with 15 bases between. The CDR3 spans 15 residues. Germline V lookup: CDR1 SGHDT, CDR2 YYEEEE. CDR3 sequence reads: CASSPRRASNSPLHF. The DNA for the CDR3 is TGTGCCAGCAGCCCGAGGCGGGCCTCAAATTCACCCCTCCACTTT.

The chain couples TRBV18 to TRBJ1-3; no firm D call. In germline, CDR1 is KGHSH, CDR2 LQKENI. CDR3 length equals 16 residues. Trimming removed 1 base from V and 0 bases from J, with 10 bases in between. CDR3 loop: CASSPQGALSGNTIYF. The CDR3 coding sequence is TGTGCCAGCTCACCACAGGGAGCTCTCTCTGGAAACACCATATATTTT.

This clone was recorded at least ten times. The chain links TRBV19 to TRBJ1-4; D is undetermined. Germline CDR1 reads LNHDA; CDR2 reads SQIVND (reference sequence). CDR3 size: 16 residues. V was clipped by 3 bases and J by 5 bases, with 16 bases between them. CDR3 DNA sequence: TGTGCCAGTAGTATTCGGAGGCCTCGAGGCAATGAAAAACTGTTTTTT. Translated, it gives CASSIRRPRGNEKLFF.

The rearrangement uses TRBV7-9 and TRBJ2-7; a possible D gene is TRBD1 (7 bases). In germline, CDR1 is SEHNR, CDR2 FQNEAQ (reference sequence). The CDR3 covers 16 residues. The V and J ends lost 1 base and 0 bases respectively, with 13 bases between them. The CDR3 here is CASSLGPGGSSYEQYF. The CDR3 DNA follows: TGTGCCAGCAGCTTAGGCCCAGGGGGGAGCTCCTACGAGCAGTACTTC.

This clone was seen a handful of times. This chain joins TRBV2 and TRBJ1-2, with unresolved D. In germline, CDR1 is SNHLY, CDR2 FYNNEI. This CDR3 contains 11 residues. V lost 3 bases to trimming and J lost 6 bases, with 5 bases between them. CDR3 amino acids: CASSDGNGYTF. The CDR3 DNA reads as TGTGCCAGCAGTGACGGGAATGGCTACACCTTC.

The chain employs TRBV2 and TRBJ1-2; 7 bases match TRBD1. The CDR3 extends over 15 amino acids. CDR1 and CDR2 from the germline V gene are SNHLY and FYNNEI. V was pared by 6 bases and J by 3 bases, with 10 bases of the junction left unmatched. CDR3 region: CASRKGVRGDYGYTF. Here the CDR3 DNA reads TGTGCCAGCAGGAAGGGGGTCAGGGGGGACTATGGCTACACCTTC.

This clone was detected only once. The gene calls are TRBV6-5 and TRBJ2-1; TRBD2 matches at 9 bases. CDR1 and CDR2 from the germline V gene are MNHEY and SVGAGI. V trimming: 8 bases; J trimming: 3 bases; junction bases outside the gene matches: 2. The CDR3 covers 13 residues. This CDR3 is CASRLADYNEQFF. CDR3 DNA: TGTGCCAGCCGACTAGCGGACTACAATGAGCAGTTCTTC.

The chain couples TRBV7-3 to TRBJ1-6; D might be TRBD1 (5 bases). Germline values: CDR1 SGHTA, CDR2 FQGTGA. This CDR3 comprises 14 residues. With 2 bases removed from V and 11 bases from J, the gap between germline ends came to 13 bases. Written as DNA, the CDR3 is TGTGCCAGCAGCTTACAAGGGGCAGCGACACCCCTCCACTTT. This translates into CASSLQGAATPLHF.